Sequencing of this T cell receptor (beta chain) was carried out in a study of blood T cell repertoires in COVID-19. On the study more broadly: Some COVID-19 samples were acute and others convalescent; all came from the United States, Italy and Spain. Nucleic acid was either cDNA or gDNA, and it came from T cells, B-cell-depleted T cells, or PBMCs.

This CDR3 has 16 amino acids. V shed 2 bases and J 0 bases; nucleotides not matched to a gene: 4. The V gene's germline CDR1 is SGHTA and CDR2 FQGNSA. This clone was observed a single time. Libraries were prepared by immunoSEQ multiplex PCR; TCRdb keeps only in-frame clonotypes and omits some of them. The data contain 25,000 to 30,000 clones, approximately 87% of them seen just once; the ten biggest clones take up 15%. The specimen sequenced was peripheral blood. The genes are TRBV7-2 and TRBJ2-1, with TRBD1 matching 7 bases. The sequence was collected from a man between 65 and 85 years old with active COVID-19. CDR3 nucleotides: TGTGCCAGCAGCTTACCGGACAGGAGCTCCTACAATGAGCAGTTCTTC. Protein: CASSLPDRSSYNEQFF.